The 9 T cell receptor beta chains below were found in one sample sequenced in a study of CD8 T cells in Susac syndrome. The authors reverse transcribed roughly 0.5 to 1 ug RNA with random hexamers. TCRdb re-called the immunoSEQ multiplex PCR reads through MiXCR, storing one row per CDR3 protein. The sample includes more than 150,000 distinct CDR3 sequences, just under 95% of them seen just once. Sequences were obtained from CD4+ T cells from PBMCs. The receptor source for this set is a human donor in good health.

This clonotype was detected once. J is TRBJ1-2 and V is TRBV20-1, with TRBD1 as a possible D gene (6 bases). Trimming cost V 6 bases and J 6 bases, with 11 bases left between them. This CDR3 is built from 11 residues. Germline CDR1 DFQATT, CDR2 SNEGSKA (reference sequence). CDR3 loop: CSATGRNGYTF. CDR3 nucleotide sequence: TGCAGTGCCACAGGGCGCAATGGCTACACCTTC.

The genes are TRBV29-1 and TRBJ2-5, with D perhaps matching TRBD1 (5 bases). V lost 8 bases and J 5 bases, leaving 24 bases between the germline ends. Germline loops: CDR1 SQVTM, CDR2 ANQGSEA. This CDR3 is 15 amino acids long. CDR3 residues: CSSAGNSQGGETQYF. CDR3 DNA sequence: TGCAGCTCCGCAGGGAATTCCCAGGGCGGTGAGACCCAGTACTTC.

The chain couples TRBV3-1 to TRBJ1-5; a weak D match, TRBD1 (5 bases). The CDR3 extends over 14 amino acids. The V end was cut by 1 base, the J end by 6 bases, with 10 bases between. The germline CDR1 and CDR2 sequences are LGHDT and YNNKEL (reference sequence). The CDR3 reads CASSQVVGAQPQHF. CDR3 nucleotides: TGTGCCAGCAGCCAAGTAGTAGGGGCTCAGCCCCAGCATTTT.

This chain uses TRBV20-1 with TRBJ1-6; D might be TRBD1 (5 bases). The CDR3 has 10 residues. The V end lost 6 bases, the J end lost 9 bases, and 6 bases lay between the germline ends. CDR1 and CDR2 from the germline V gene are DFQATT and SNEGSKA (reference sequence). The CDR3 bases are TGCAGTGCGGGGGGTTCACCCCTCCACTTT. Translating it yields CSAGGSPLHF.

This chain joins TRBV7-9 and TRBJ2-7; D call uncertain. Germline V gene data show CDR1 as SEHNR and CDR2 as FQNEAQ (reference sequence). The V gene lost 5 bases and the J gene lost 0 bases, with 17 bases spanning the gap. This CDR3 is 16 amino acids long. Here the CDR3 reads CASSPARKVSSYEQYF. In DNA, the CDR3 is TGTGCCAGCAGCCCGGCTCGGAAGGTTAGCTCCTACGAGCAGTACTTC.

CDR3 region: CAWTFGDTVWHF. The CDR3 coding sequence is TGTGCCTGGACGTTCGGGGACACAGTTTGGCACTTT. The rearrangement links TRBV30 to TRBJ1-6; maybe TRBD1 (6 bases). The CDR3 spans 12 residues. Germline CDR1 is GTSNPN and CDR2 is SVGIG (reference sequence). V lost 4 bases and J 19 bases, leaving 20 bases between the germline ends.

CDR3 sequence (DNA): TGTGCCAGCAGCGTCGGGACGATTGGAAACACCATATATTTT. This gives the protein CASSVGTIGNTIYF. The chain recombines TRBV9 with TRBJ1-3, with D perhaps matching TRBD1 (5 bases). The germline V gene has CDR1 SGDLS and CDR2 YYNGEE. Trimming removed 2 bases at V and 3 bases at J, with 9 bases between. CDR3 size: 14 residues.

This clonotype was seen just once. The rearrangement joins TRBV7-2 to TRBJ2-7, with 7 nucleotides matching TRBD1. Trimming took 4 bases from V and 5 from J; bases not matched to a gene: 8. Per the germline V gene, CDR1 is SGHTA and CDR2 is FQGNSA. CDR3 length: 14 amino acids. CDR3 sequence (DNA): TGTGCCAGCAGCTCGCCGAGACAGGGAAACGAGCAGTACTTC. As protein: CASSSPRQGNEQYF. The variable domain in full, completed from reference TRBV7-2 and TRBJ2-7, reads GAGVSQSPSNKVTEKGKDVELRCDPISGHTALYWYRQSLGQGLEFLIYFQGNSAPDKSGLPSDRFSAERTGGSVSTLTIQRTQQEDSAVYLCASSSPRQGNEQYFGPGTRLTVT.

This clonotype has a single count. The chain links TRBV4-2 to TRBJ2-7, with 8 bases identical to TRBD1. The J segment lost 1 base and the V segment lost 3 bases, leaving 2 bases of the junction unmatched. CDR3 size: 14 residues. Per the germline V gene, CDR1 is LGHNA and CDR2 is YNFKEQ. CDR3 loop: CASSHGTGSYEQYF. In nucleotides, the CDR3 is TGTGCCAGCAGCCATGGGACAGGTTCCTACGAGCAGTACTTC.